Included here is one TCR beta chain sequence, with context. Its antigen remains unknown. The CDR3 has 18 residues. Germline V gene data show CDR1 as MDHEN and CDR2 as SYDVKM. V shed 5 bases and J 0 bases; nucleotides not matched to a gene: 12. This sample was included in a study of immune cell composition in non-small cell lung cancer. Whole-study context: Tumours were mainly lung adenocarcinoma or squamous cell carcinoma. Study results and caveats: Shared sequences between tumour-reactive and dominant in vivo clones were not proven. Tumour-associated clones >0.5% occurred in 25% to 35% of adenocarcinomas, less than 80% of squamous.

This table comes from immunoSEQ multiplex PCR, and its TCRdb copy is limited to in-frame clones, with some not included. The sample lists about 2,500 clones; approximately 85% were seen once. The sequencing sample was made of lung tumor tissue. The receptor was derived from a human donor with non-small cell lung cancer. The chain combines TRBV28 with TRBJ2-1, with TRBD2 identical over 8 bases. The CDR3 sequence is CASSPGGRARSSYNEQFF. DNA of the CDR3: TGTGCCAGCAGTCCGGGGGGGCGGGCTAGAAGCTCCTACAATGAGCAGTTCTTC.